The 26 T cell receptor beta chains presented below share a single source sample, sequenced in a study of shared clonotypes between healthy human individuals. Profiling relied on immunoSEQ multiplex PCR, and the TCRdb table lists in-frame clones only, not all of them. This sample has around 530,000 clones; around 76% occur once, and the top ten carry 12%. Sequencing was performed on PBMCs. Receptors were obtained from a woman between 40 and 55 years old in good health. Some clones in this sample may be carry-over from other donors' samples.

V is TRBV18 and J is TRBJ2-1; 14 bases agree with TRBD2. Per germline, CDR1 KGHSH and CDR2 LQKENI. V was pared by 1 base and J by 6 bases, with 5 bases of the junction left unmatched. This CDR3 has 17 residues. CDR3 sequence reads: CASSPLGTSGSPNEQFF. CDR3 sequence (DNA): TGTGCCAGCTCACCACTTGGGACTAGCGGGAGTCCCAATGAGCAGTTCTTC.

The chain employs TRBV19 and TRBJ1-2; 9 positions agree with TRBD1. The germline V gene encodes CDR1 LNHDA and CDR2 SQIVND (reference sequence). V dropped 7 bases and J dropped 4; count of bases not matched to a gene: 7. There are 14 residues in the CDR3. For the CDR3, the DNA is TGTGCCAGTACCTTAACAGGGGGCGCCTATGGCTACACCTTC. Its protein product is CASTLTGGAYGYTF.

This clone has only a few counts. This chain links TRBV2 with TRBJ2-5; 7 bases align to TRBD1. This CDR3 region has 15 residues. The V segment lost 5 bases and the J segment 2 bases; nucleotides outside the gene matches: 8. Per the germline V gene, CDR1 is SNHLY and CDR2 is FYNNEI. The CDR3 spells CASSRDSRTQETQYF. The CDR3 DNA follows: TGTGCCAGCAGTCGGGACAGTCGGACGCAAGAGACCCAGTACTTC.

This chain uses TRBV6-5 with TRBJ2-3, with D possibly TRBD1 on 5 matching bases. The germline V and J ends were trimmed by 5 bases and 4 bases, with 10 bases remaining between them. This CDR3 has 13 amino acids. Per germline, CDR1 MNHEY and CDR2 SVGAGI. This CDR3 is CASSTGPPDTQYF. For the CDR3, the DNA is TGTGCCAGCAGTACAGGACCCCCAGATACGCAGTATTTT.

On this clone: The same CDR3 also results from other DNA sequences found in this sample. The chain carries TRBV18 and TRBJ2-2; D is ambiguous. V lost 1 base and J lost 7, with 7 bases in between. Germline V gene sequence: CDR1 KGHSH, CDR2 LQKENI. The CDR3 sequence is 13 residues long. The DNA of the CDR3 is TGTGCCAGCTCACCACGGGGAAACGGGGAGCTGTTTTTT. This gives the protein CASSPRGNGELFF.

The chain joins TRBV11-1 to TRBJ2-7; D could derive from TRBD1 or TRBD2 (5 bases each). The CDR3 has 15 residues. Trimming took off 5 bases at V and 2 bases at J, with 16 bases between the two ends. The germline CDR1 and CDR2 sequences are SGHAT and FQDESV (reference sequence). The CDR3 spells CASSRRDGLPYEQYF. In DNA form, the CDR3 reads TGTGCCAGCAGCCGCCGGGACGGCCTACCCTACGAGCAGTACTTC.

The chain carries TRBV5-6 and TRBJ2-5, with a possible D match to TRBD1 (5 bases). Germline-derived CDR1 and CDR2 are SGHDT and YYEEEE. Trimming cost V 1 base and J 4 bases, with 14 bases left between them. CDR3 length equals 15 residues. CDR3: CASSLRQSGGETQYF. The CDR3 nucleotides are TGTGCCAGCAGCTTGAGACAGAGTGGCGGAGAGACCCAGTACTTC. Complete variable domain (other parts from reference TRBV5-6 and TRBJ2-5): DAGVTQSPTHLIKTRGQQVTLRCSPKSGHDTVSWYQQALGQGPQFIFQYYEEEERQRGNFPDRFSGHQFPNYSSELNVNALLLGDSALYLCASSLRQSGGETQYFGPGTRLLVL.

The chain is built from TRBV7-8 and TRBJ2-1; 11 bases map to TRBD2. The germline CDR1 and CDR2 sequences are SGHVS and FQNEAQ. V shed 6 bases and J 7 bases; nucleotides not matched to a gene: 5. The CDR3 extends over 14 amino acids. CDR3 DNA: TGTGCCAGCAGGGTAGCGGGAGGGCCAAATGAGCAGTTCTTC. Residues: CASRVAGGPNEQFF. The full variable domain, with the rest looked up from reference TRBV7-8 and TRBJ2-1, is GAGVSQSPRYKVAKRGQDVALRCDPISGHVSLFWYQQALGQGPEFLTYFQNEAQLDKSGLPSDRFFAERPEGSVSTLKIQRTQQEDSAVYLCASRVAGGPNEQFFGPGTRLTVL.

This clone was seen once. This chain uses TRBV10-2 with TRBJ2-1; TRBD2 matches 9 bases. The CDR3 extends over 15 amino acids. The V and J ends lost 2 bases and 8 bases, in that order; junction bases with no gene match: 7. Per the germline V gene, CDR1 is WSHSY and CDR2 is SAAADI. In nucleotides, the CDR3 is TGCGCCAGCAGTGAGCGGAGACTAGCGGAGTATGAGCAGTTCTTC. Protein: CASSERRLAEYEQFF.

The rearrangement links TRBV13 to TRBJ2-7, with 7 bases identical to TRBD2. V lost 5 bases and J lost 0; bases outside the gene matches: 7. The CDR3 covers 15 residues. Per germline, CDR1 PRHDT and CDR2 FYEKMQ (reference sequence). The DNA of the CDR3 is TGTGCCAGCAGCCCAGCTAGCGGTTCCTCCTACGAGCAGTACTTC. Residues: CASSPASGSSYEQYF.

The chain joins TRBV7-2 to TRBJ2-7, with 7 bases that match TRBD2. The V gene end was trimmed by 0 bases and the J gene end by 2 bases; junction bases not matched to a gene: 4. This CDR3 has 15 residues. The germline CDR1 and CDR2 sequences are SGHTA and FQGNSA. The CDR3 DNA reads as TGTGCCAGCAGCTTAGCGGGGGGGGTGGCCTACGAGCAGTACTTC. The encoded protein is CASSLAGGVAYEQYF.

This clone has a handful of counts. This sequence is one base from a far larger clone and is likely a read error. The same CDR3 also results from other DNA sequences found in this sample. The rearrangement links TRBV30 to TRBJ2-1; D perhaps matches TRBD1 (6 bases). CDR1 and CDR2 (germline): GTSNPN, SVGIG (reference sequence). The CDR3 contains 12 residues. The V gene lost 3 bases and the J gene lost 6 bases, with 9 bases spanning the gap. CDR3: CAWSQGPNEQFF. CDR3 bases: TGTGCCTGGAGCCAGGGGCCCAATGAGCAGTTCTTC.

In regard to this clone: Since a far larger clone is one base different, this is likely a read error. The sample carries other DNA sequences with the same CDR3. The chain is built from TRBV7-8 and TRBJ2-7; no clear D. Deletions cut 6 bases from V and 2 bases from J, with 17 bases between. Germline CDR1 is SGHVS and CDR2 is FQNEAQ. The CDR3 has 15 amino acids. The CDR3 DNA reads TGTGCCAGCAGTTTCCCCCGCTACTCACCCTACGAGCAGTACTTC. This translates into CASSFPRYSPYEQYF.

The V call is TRBV27, the J call TRBJ2-7, with D uncertain. Germline lookup yields CDR1 MNHEY and CDR2 SMNVEV (reference sequence). V lost 3 bases and J 2 bases, leaving 11 bases between the germline ends. The CDR3 has 14 amino acids. The CDR3 loop is CASSFRDPTYEQYF. In DNA, the CDR3 is TGTGCCAGCAGTTTTAGAGACCCAACCTACGAGCAGTACTTC.

This clone has more than one count but fewer than ten. The genes are TRBV2 and TRBJ1-5, with TRBD1 matching over 11 bases. The germline V gene has CDR1 SNHLY and CDR2 FYNNEI. The length of the CDR3 is 17 residues. The J segment lost 0 bases and the V segment lost 6 bases, leaving 7 bases of the junction unmatched. The CDR3 nucleotides read TGTGCCAGCAGGAGGACAGGGGGCGTTGATAGCAATCAGCCCCAGCATTTT. It encodes CASRRTGGVDSNQPQHF.

The chain joins TRBV19 to TRBJ2-4; unclear D gene. The CDR3 is 15 residues long. V shed 2 bases and J shed 2 bases, with 10 bases lying between them. CDR1 and CDR2 from the germline V gene are LNHDA and SQIVND (reference sequence). The CDR3 region has the DNA TGTGCCAGTAGTATATATCAGATGACCAAAAACATTCAGTACTTC. It codes for CASSIYQMTKNIQYF.

J is TRBJ2-2 and V is TRBV28; weak D call: TRBD2 (6 bases). The CDR3 has 17 amino acids. Germline V gene lookup returns CDR1 MDHEN and CDR2 SYDVKM. Trimming took off 5 bases at V and 4 bases at J, with 20 bases between the two ends. The DNA for the CDR3 is TGTGCCAGCAGTCCCGCCGATGGTAGCGGACTCACCGGGGAGCTGTTTTTT. Translation gives CASSPADGSGLTGELFF.

The chain joins TRBV28 to TRBJ1-6; no firm D call. Germline V gene data show CDR1 as MDHEN and CDR2 as SYDVKM. This CDR3 is built from 15 residues. The V and J ends lost 5 bases and 4 bases respectively, with 12 bases between them. DNA for the CDR3: TGTGCCAGCAGTCCCCGACACGGGTATAATTCACCCCTCCACTTT. Its translation: CASSPRHGYNSPLHF.

The chain employs TRBV2 and TRBJ2-7; D gene ambiguous. The CDR3 is 11 residues long. CDR1 and CDR2 from the germline V gene are SNHLY and FYNNEI. V lost 6 bases and J 3 bases, leaving 6 bases between the germline ends. CDR3 nucleotides: TGTGCCAGCAGAGCAGACTACGAGCAGTACTTC. Protein: CASRADYEQYF.

The chain recombines TRBV2 with TRBJ2-4; TRBD2 matches at 9 bases. There are 17 residues in the CDR3. V lost 6 bases and J lost 0; bases outside the gene matches: 9. The V gene's germline CDR1 is SNHLY and CDR2 FYNNEI. CDR3 sequence: CASRASGTIVAKNIQYF. DNA of the CDR3: TGTGCCAGCAGGGCTAGCGGGACGATAGTAGCCAAAAACATTCAGTACTTC.

This rearrangement joins TRBV28 to TRBJ2-7; D remains ambiguous. The CDR3 length is 11 residues. Per germline, CDR1 MDHEN and CDR2 SYDVKM. V was trimmed by 9 bases and J by 3 bases, leaving 9 bases between them. Here the CDR3 DNA reads TGTGCCAGTCTTCAGAACTACGAGCAGTACTTC. Its protein product is CASLQNYEQYF.

V is TRBV4-1 and J is TRBJ2-2; D is uncertain. Germline CDR1 reads MGHRA; CDR2 reads YSYEKL. V gave up 4 bases and J gave up 5 bases, with 11 bases separating them. CDR3 size: 14 residues. CDR3 coding DNA: TGCGCCAGCAGCCCCCCGCAGAAAACCGGGGAGCTGTTTTTT. Its translation: CASSPPQKTGELFF.

This chain connects TRBV2 to TRBJ2-1, with TRBD2 identical over 13 bases. Germline CDR1 is SNHLY and CDR2 is FYNNEI. The CDR3 sequence is 16 residues long. Trimming removed 2 bases from V and 8 bases from J; junction bases left unmatched: 6. The CDR3 here is CASSERGTSGIYEQFF. CDR3 DNA: TGTGCCAGCAGTGAACGGGGGACTAGCGGGATCTATGAGCAGTTCTTC.

V and J are TRBV10-3 and TRBJ2-5; 10 positions agree with TRBD1. This CDR3 spans 14 amino acids. Trimming at V came to 11 bases and at J to 5 bases, leaving 11 bases not matched to a gene. Germline lookup yields CDR1 ENHRY and CDR2 SYGVKD. For the CDR3, the DNA is TGTGCCTCAGGGGGACAGGGGCCTCTGGAGACCCAGTACTTC. It yields the protein CASGGQGPLETQYF.

J is TRBJ2-2 and V is TRBV5-6; D is undetermined. This CDR3 spans 17 amino acids. V dropped 0 bases and J dropped 3 bases, with 15 bases sitting between them. Germline-derived CDR1 and CDR2 are SGHDT and YYEEEE. The CDR3 coding sequence is TGTGCCAGCAGCTTGGGTCCGTTCGGTAGAGACACCGGGGAGCTGTTTTTT. Residues: CASSLGPFGRDTGELFF.

The chain recombines TRBV7-9 with TRBJ2-7; no clear D gene. Trimming shortened V by 3 bases and J by 4 bases, and 10 bases separated the two germline ends. Germline CDR1 and CDR2: SEHNR and FQNEAQ (reference sequence). This CDR3 region has 13 residues. The chain's CDR3 is CASSFGNRYEQYF. In DNA form, the CDR3 reads TGTGCCAGCAGCTTTGGTAATCGGTACGAGCAGTACTTC.